The 29 T cell receptor beta chains reported below all come from one sample, sequenced in a study of blood T cell repertoires in COVID-19. This table comes from immunoSEQ multiplex PCR, and its TCRdb copy is limited to in-frame clones, with some not included. The table includes approximately 77,000 clones, about 82% detected once. Specimen: peripheral blood. These receptor sequences come from a woman aged 55-70 years with acute or convalescent COVID-19.

J is TRBJ1-5 and V is TRBV3-1 (or the pseudogene TRBV3-2); D is possibly TRBD1 (5 bases). The V end was cut by 1 base, the J end by 2 bases, with 12 bases between. Germline V lookup: CDR1 LGHDT, CDR2 YNNKEL (reference sequence). This CDR3 spans 16 amino acids. The CDR3, as DNA: TGTGCCAGCAGCCAAGGGCAGGGCGGGGGCAATCAGCCCCAGCATTTT. Its translation: CASSQGQGGGNQPQHF.

The count of this clone is one. This chain connects TRBV5-4 to TRBJ2-7; no firm D call. The V end was cut by 3 bases, the J end by 3 bases, with 4 bases between. CDR3 length: 11 residues. The germline V gene has CDR1 SGHNT and CDR2 YYREEE (reference sequence). Here the CDR3 reads CASSSNYEQYF. The CDR3 DNA reads TGTGCCAGCAGCTCCAACTACGAGCAGTACTTC.

The V call is TRBV24-1, the J call TRBJ2-7; 9 bases are shared with TRBD1. Germline-derived CDR1 and CDR2 are KGHDR and SFDVKD. CDR3 length: 17 amino acids. Trimming removed 0 bases from V and 4 bases from J; junction bases left unmatched: 9. The DNA of the CDR3 is TGTGCCACCAGTGATTTGCAACCGGGACAGGGTTCTTACGAGCAGTACGTC. It is translated as CATSDLQPGQGSYEQYV.

This clone has just one count. V gene TRBV9 combines with J gene TRBJ2-3, with 8 positions matching TRBD2. Germline CDR1 and CDR2: SGDLS and YYNGEE. J was trimmed by 6 bases and V by 2 bases; bases with no gene match: 17. This CDR3 is 18 amino acids long. In DNA form, the CDR3 reads TGTGCCAGCAGCGTGAACCCCGGGACTAGGGGAGAGTTGGATACGCAGTATTTT. It translates to CASSVNPGTRGELDTQYF.

The chain combines TRBV20-1 with TRBJ2-5; 9 bases agree with TRBD1. This CDR3 has 15 residues. Germline V gene data show CDR1 as DFQATT and CDR2 as SNEGSKA (reference sequence). The V segment lost 3 bases and the J segment 2 bases; nucleotides outside the gene matches: 7. CDR3 DNA sequence: TGCAGTGCTAGTGAGGACAGGGGAATTCAAGAGACCCAGTACTTC. Translating it yields CSASEDRGIQETQYF.

V and J are TRBV24-1 and TRBJ2-1; no firm D call. Germline-derived CDR1 and CDR2 are KGHDR and SFDVKD. The CDR3 totals 14 residues. The V end lost 2 bases, the J end lost 6 bases, and 10 bases lay between the germline ends. CDR3 protein: CATSDSTHFNEQFF. CDR3 nucleotides: TGTGCCACCAGTGATTCAACCCACTTCAATGAGCAGTTCTTC.

The chain uses TRBV3-1 (or the pseudogene TRBV3-2) and TRBJ1-2, with a weak D call TRBD1 (5 bases). V was shortened by 0 bases and J by 4 bases, with 18 bases between the two germline ends. The CDR3 has 17 residues. Germline loops: CDR1 LGHDT, CDR2 YNNKEL (reference sequence). CDR3 sequence (DNA): TGTGCCAGCAGCCAAGATCCCCCCCACACAGGTGGCTATGGCTACACCTTC. Protein: CASSQDPPHTGGYGYTF.

This chain uses TRBV9 with TRBJ2-1; TRBD1 matches at 9 bases. This CDR3 contains 15 residues. Per germline, CDR1 SGDLS and CDR2 YYNGEE. V dropped 0 bases and J dropped 5; count of bases not matched to a gene: 3. CDR3 amino acids: CASSVDGTGNNEQFF. The CDR3 nucleotides are TGTGCCAGCAGCGTAGACGGGACAGGGAACAATGAGCAGTTCTTC.

This clone was found many times. The chain recombines TRBV24-1 with TRBJ2-3; TRBD1 matches 8 bases. J was trimmed by 3 bases and V by 9 bases; bases with no gene match: 4. From germline, CDR1 is KGHDR and CDR2 SFDVKD. The CDR3 covers 13 residues. CDR3 region: CATARGQTDTQYF. The CDR3 DNA reads as TGTGCCACCGCCAGGGGGCAGACAGATACGCAGTATTTT.

The chain recombines TRBV6-5 with TRBJ1-1; 7 bases align to TRBD1. V lost 2 bases, J lost 3 bases, and 6 bases stayed unmatched. CDR1 is MNHEY and CDR2 is SVGAGI in the germline V gene. The CDR3 is made up of 15 amino acids. The CDR3 DNA reads TGTGCCAGCAGTTACGCAGGGGGGATAGACACTGAAGCTTTCTTT. This translates into CASSYAGGIDTEAFF.

Notes on this clone: This may arise from a read error, as a much more abundant clone is one base away. The J gene is TRBJ2-7, the V gene TRBV6-5; TRBD1 agrees at 10 bases. V was pared by 0 bases and J by 3 bases, with 2 bases of the junction left unmatched. This CDR3 contains 15 residues. Germline CDR1 is MNHEY and CDR2 is SVGAGI. The CDR3 bases are TGTGCCAGCAGTTACTCCGGGACAGGGGTCTACGAGCAGTACTTC. Protein: CASSYSGTGVYEQYF.

This clone has only a few counts. The chain is built from TRBV5-4 and TRBJ2-3; 14 nucleotides align to TRBD2. The CDR3 consists of 18 residues. V lost 4 bases, J lost 1 base, and 8 bases stayed unmatched. The germline V gene has CDR1 SGHNT and CDR2 YYREEE (reference sequence). The CDR3 protein is CASSRRLAGGPGTDTQYF. The CDR3 nucleotides read TGTGCCAGCAGCCGCCGACTAGCGGGGGGGCCAGGCACAGATACGCAGTATTTT.

In this sample, this clone turned up once. V and J are TRBV19 and TRBJ2-5, with 10 bases matching TRBD2. V dropped 1 base and J dropped 1; count of bases not matched to a gene: 0. The CDR3 sequence is 15 residues long. Germline V CDR1 and CDR2: LNHDA, SQIVND (reference sequence). This chain's CDR3 is CASSIGTSGQETQYF. In DNA form, the CDR3 reads TGTGCCAGTAGTATAGGGACTAGCGGCCAAGAGACCCAGTACTTC.

This clone occurred a few times. The chain has TRBV9 and TRBJ2-3, with a tentative D call TRBD1 (5 bases). Germline CDR1 reads SGDLS; CDR2 reads YYNGEE. V lost 3 bases and J lost 0, with 14 bases in between. The CDR3 totals 16 residues. The chain's CDR3 is CASSEGHSSSTDTQYF. In DNA, the CDR3 is TGTGCCAGCAGCGAAGGACACTCCTCTAGCACAGATACGCAGTATTTT.

In this sample, this clone turned up a few times. This rearrangement joins TRBV19 to TRBJ2-1; perhaps TRBD1 as D (5 bases). V dropped 2 bases and J dropped 9 bases, with 8 bases sitting between them. The germline gives CDR1 LNHDA, CDR2 SQIVND (reference sequence). There are 12 residues in the CDR3. CDR3 sequence: CASSIRGGEQFF. CDR3 nucleotide sequence: TGTGCCAGTAGTATAAGGGGCGGTGAGCAGTTCTTC.

The chain uses TRBV3-1 (or the pseudogene TRBV3-2) and TRBJ2-5, with D unclear. Between the trimmed V and J ends, which lost 1 base and 8 bases, there was a span of 8 bases. The CDR3 covers 12 residues. The germline V gene encodes CDR1 LGHDT and CDR2 YNNKEL (reference sequence). The DNA of the CDR3 is TGTGCCAGCAGCCAAGCGTATTTTACCCAGTACTTC. Encoded protein: CASSQAYFTQYF.

The chain combines TRBV27 with TRBJ2-5; 10 nucleotides line up with TRBD2. The V segment lost 6 bases and the J segment 4 bases; nucleotides outside the gene matches: 11. The CDR3 is 16 residues long. CDR1 and CDR2 (germline): MNHEY, SMNVEV (reference sequence). The CDR3 DNA reads TGTGCCAGCAGACAAGTGAGCGGGGGGGCCCGAGAGACCCAGTACTTC. Translation: CASRQVSGGARETQYF.

This rearrangement joins TRBV6-2 or TRBV6-3 to TRBJ1-2, with D possibly TRBD1 on 6 matching bases. This CDR3 has 17 residues. Germline V lookup: CDR1 MNHEY, CDR2 SVGEGT. The V end was cut by 2 bases, the J end by 2 bases, with 18 bases between. The CDR3 DNA is TGTGCCAGCAGTTACGCTGCTACGCCGACAGGAAACTATGGCTACACCTTC. Amino acid sequence: CASSYAATPTGNYGYTF.

The chain is built from TRBV6-4 and TRBJ1-1; D is unresolved. Germline CDR1 is MRHNA and CDR2 is SNTAGT. Between the trimmed V and J ends, which lost 2 bases and 5 bases, there was a span of 9 bases. This CDR3 is 13 amino acids long. This CDR3 is CASSDEDGTEAFF. In DNA form, the CDR3 reads TGTGCCAGCAGTGACGAGGATGGAACTGAAGCTTTCTTT.

This chain links TRBV2 with TRBJ2-7; a possible D gene is TRBD2 (6 bases). This CDR3 region has 13 residues. Germline values: CDR1 SNHLY, CDR2 FYNNEI. Between the trimmed V and J ends, which lost 6 bases and 4 bases, there was a span of 13 bases. CDR3: CASRVPGTYEQYV. CDR3 DNA sequence: TGTGCCAGCAGGGTGCCTGGGACTTACGAGCAGTACGTC.

This clone has more than one count but fewer than ten. The J gene is TRBJ2-2, the V gene TRBV5-6; 7 bases map to TRBD1. The CDR3 contains 17 residues. The germline CDR1 and CDR2 sequences are SGHDT and YYEEEE. V shed 3 bases, J shed 1 base, and the junction held 9 bases outside the gene matches. In nucleotides, the CDR3 is TGTGCCAGCAGCTCCGGTCTCTGGACAGGGAACACCGGGGAGCTGTTTTTT. It yields the protein CASSSGLWTGNTGELFF.

V is TRBV14 and J is TRBJ2-3, with D uncertain. The V gene lost 4 bases and the J gene lost 5 bases, with 7 bases spanning the gap. Per germline, CDR1 SGHDN and CDR2 FVKESK. This CDR3 comprises 12 residues. The CDR3, as DNA: TGTGCCAGCAGCCCGGCAGGAGATACGCAGTATTTT. This codes for CASSPAGDTQYF.

The V and J genes are TRBV7-8 and TRBJ2-1, with 7 bases identical to TRBD1. Germline values: CDR1 SGHVS, CDR2 FQNEAQ. The CDR3 extends over 18 amino acids. J was trimmed by 3 bases and V by 2 bases; bases with no gene match: 13. The CDR3 coding sequence is TGTGCCAGCAGCTTATTGGCGCCGACAGGGCGGGTCTACAATGAGCAGTTCTTC. Its translation is CASSLLAPTGRVYNEQFF. The full variable domain, rest sourced from reference TRBV7-8 and TRBJ2-1, is GAGVSQSPRYKVAKRGQDVALRCDPISGHVSLFWYQQALGQGPEFLTYFQNEAQLDKSGLPSDRFFAERPEGSVSTLKIQRTQQEDSAVYLCASSLLAPTGRVYNEQFFGPGTRLTVL.

The gene calls are TRBV10-3 and TRBJ1-2; 8 bases agree with TRBD1. Germline V gene data show CDR1 as ENHRY and CDR2 as SYGVKD. J lost 5 bases, V lost 6 bases, and 8 bases had no gene match. The CDR3 extends over 14 amino acids. CDR3 in DNA: TGTGCCATCAGCTTCGGACAGGGTGGGTATGGCTACACCTTC. This codes for CAISFGQGGYGYTF.

V gene TRBV18 combines with J gene TRBJ2-5, with 12 bases identical to TRBD1. The V gene end was trimmed by 4 bases and the J gene end by 5 bases; junction bases not matched to a gene: 8. The CDR3 spans 16 residues. Per the germline V gene, CDR1 is KGHSH and CDR2 is LQKENI. The chain's CDR3 is CASSRPGQGAGETQYF. The CDR3 region has the DNA TGTGCCAGCTCACGGCCGGGACAGGGGGCCGGTGAGACCCAGTACTTC.

The rearrangement links TRBV7-2 to TRBJ1-5; the match to TRBD1 covers 7 bases. Germline V lookup: CDR1 SGHTA, CDR2 FQGNSA. This CDR3 spans 16 amino acids. The trim removed 1 base at V and 1 base at J, leaving 4 bases unmatched. In nucleotides, the CDR3 is TGTGCCAGCAGCTTAGGGACAGGCATGAGCAATCAGCCCCAGCATTTT. Translation gives CASSLGTGMSNQPQHF.

The chain combines TRBV15 with TRBJ2-2; 7 bases map to TRBD1. Trimming took 4 bases from V and 1 from J; bases not matched to a gene: 6. The germline CDR1 and CDR2 sequences are LNHNV and YYDKDF (reference sequence). This CDR3 comprises 16 residues. The CDR3 is CATSNRQGVNTGELFF. CDR3 sequence (DNA): TGTGCCACCAGCAACCGACAGGGAGTGAACACCGGGGAGCTGTTTTTT.

The J gene is TRBJ1-2, the V gene TRBV7-2, with D maybe TRBD1 (5 bases). The CDR3 is 17 amino acids. From germline, CDR1 is SGHTA and CDR2 FQGNSA. V was clipped by 1 base and J by 1 base, with 16 bases between them. The CDR3 sequence: CASSLDTASRGNYGYTF. The CDR3 bases are TGTGCCAGCAGCTTAGATACGGCAAGTAGGGGTAACTATGGCTACACCTTC.

The chain links TRBV3-1 (or the pseudogene TRBV3-2) to TRBJ2-1, with D hard to call. Trimming stripped 4 bases from V and 4 bases from J, with 11 bases between. CDR1 is LGHDT and CDR2 is YNNKEL in the germline V gene (reference sequence). The CDR3 covers 14 residues. The CDR3 protein is CASSRATRYNEQFF. DNA of the CDR3: TGTGCCAGCAGCCGGGCAACCCGTTACAATGAGCAGTTCTTC.